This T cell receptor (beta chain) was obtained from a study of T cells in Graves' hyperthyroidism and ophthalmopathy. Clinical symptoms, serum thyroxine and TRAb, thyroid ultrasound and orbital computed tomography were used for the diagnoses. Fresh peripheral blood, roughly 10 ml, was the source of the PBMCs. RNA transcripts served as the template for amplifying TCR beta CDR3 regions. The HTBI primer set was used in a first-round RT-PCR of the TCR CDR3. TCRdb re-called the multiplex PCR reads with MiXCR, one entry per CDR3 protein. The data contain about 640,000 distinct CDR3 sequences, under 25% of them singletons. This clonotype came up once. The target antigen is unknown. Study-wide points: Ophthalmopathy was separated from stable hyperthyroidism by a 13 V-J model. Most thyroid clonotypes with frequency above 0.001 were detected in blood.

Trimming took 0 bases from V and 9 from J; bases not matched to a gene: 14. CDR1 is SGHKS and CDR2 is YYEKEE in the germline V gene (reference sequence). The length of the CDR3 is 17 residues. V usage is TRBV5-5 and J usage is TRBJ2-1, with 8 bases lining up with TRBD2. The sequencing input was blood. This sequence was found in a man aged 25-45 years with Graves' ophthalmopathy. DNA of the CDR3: TGTGCCAGCAGCTTGGCCTGGGGTCGGGAGGGCTTGGGTGAGCAGTTCTTC. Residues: CASSLAWGREGLGEQFF.